This T cell receptor (beta chain) is drawn from a study of cytomegalovirus exposure and HLA in healthy donors. CDR1 and CDR2 (germline): LGHNA, YSLEER. The V and J ends lost 0 bases and 8 bases respectively, with 13 bases between them. The CDR3 consists of 14 residues. Note on this clone: Its antigen is unidentified.

It was with 60 Vbeta and 13 Jbeta primers that the PCR ran. Method: immunoSEQ multiplex PCR; TCRdb's copy keeps in-frame clones and lacks some. The sample yields tens of thousands of clones, 81% seen once. Findings of the study overall: Fewer N-insertions (relative to the approximately 700-donor mean) were reportedly seen in an Asian-associated ancestry cluster in a later analysis.

This rearrangement joins TRBV4-3 to TRBJ1-2; possibly TRBD1 for D (5 bases). This receptor was taken from a man over 45 in good health and CMV-seronegative. The material sequenced was PBMCs. CDR3: CASSQDRQGGGYTF. The DNA for the CDR3 is TGCGCCAGCAGCCAAGATCGGCAGGGTGGAGGCTACACCTTC.